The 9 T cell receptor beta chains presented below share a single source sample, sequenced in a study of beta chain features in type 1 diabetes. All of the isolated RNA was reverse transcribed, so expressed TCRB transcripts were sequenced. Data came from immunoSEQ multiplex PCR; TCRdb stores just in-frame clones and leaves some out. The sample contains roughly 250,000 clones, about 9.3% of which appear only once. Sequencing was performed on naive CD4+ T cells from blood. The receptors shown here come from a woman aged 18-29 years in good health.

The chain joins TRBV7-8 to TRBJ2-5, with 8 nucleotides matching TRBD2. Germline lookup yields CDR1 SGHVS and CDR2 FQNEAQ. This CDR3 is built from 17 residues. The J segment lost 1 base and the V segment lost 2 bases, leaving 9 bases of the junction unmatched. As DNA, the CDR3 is TGTGCCAGCAGCTTAAGGCTCCAGCGGGGGCCCCAAGAGACCCAGTACTTC. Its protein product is CASSLRLQRGPQETQYF.

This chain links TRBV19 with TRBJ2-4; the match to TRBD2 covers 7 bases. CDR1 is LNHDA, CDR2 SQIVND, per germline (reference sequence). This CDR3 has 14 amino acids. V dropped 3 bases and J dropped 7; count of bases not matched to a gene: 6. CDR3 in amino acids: CASSMGGIVNIQYF. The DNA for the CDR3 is TGTGCCAGTAGTATGGGAGGGATTGTGAACATTCAGTACTTC. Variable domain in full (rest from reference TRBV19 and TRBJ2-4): DGGITQSPKYLFRKEGQNVTLSCEQNLNHDAMYWYRQDPGQGLRLIYYSQIVNDFQKGDIAEGYSVSREKKESFPLTVTSAQKNPTAFYLCASSMGGIVNIQYFGAGTRLSVL.

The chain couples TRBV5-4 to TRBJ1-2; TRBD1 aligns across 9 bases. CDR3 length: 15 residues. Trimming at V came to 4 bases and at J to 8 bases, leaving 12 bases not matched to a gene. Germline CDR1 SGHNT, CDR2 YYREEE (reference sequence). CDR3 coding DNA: TGTGCCAGCAGCCGAAAAACCGGGACAGGGCACGGCTACACCTTC. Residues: CASSRKTGTGHGYTF.

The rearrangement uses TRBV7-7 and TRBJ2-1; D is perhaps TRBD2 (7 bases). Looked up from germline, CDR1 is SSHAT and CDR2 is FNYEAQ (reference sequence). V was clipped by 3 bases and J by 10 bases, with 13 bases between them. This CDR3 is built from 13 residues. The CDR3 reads CASSLGEGGEQFF. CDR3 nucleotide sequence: TGTGCCAGCAGCTTGGGAGAGGGGGGGGAGCAGTTCTTC.

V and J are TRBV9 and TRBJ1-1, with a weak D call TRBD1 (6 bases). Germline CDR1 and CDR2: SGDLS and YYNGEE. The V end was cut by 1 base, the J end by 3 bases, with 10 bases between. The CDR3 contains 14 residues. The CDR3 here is CASSVQGTDTEAFF. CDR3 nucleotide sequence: TGTGCCAGCAGCGTACAGGGGACGGACACTGAAGCTTTCTTT.

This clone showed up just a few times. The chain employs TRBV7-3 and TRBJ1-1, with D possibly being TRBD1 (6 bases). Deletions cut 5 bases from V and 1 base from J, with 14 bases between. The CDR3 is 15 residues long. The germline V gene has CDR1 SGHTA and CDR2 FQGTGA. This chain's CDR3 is CASSLTGQSNTEAFF. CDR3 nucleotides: TGTGCCAGCAGCCTTACAGGACAGTCGAACACTGAAGCTTTCTTT.

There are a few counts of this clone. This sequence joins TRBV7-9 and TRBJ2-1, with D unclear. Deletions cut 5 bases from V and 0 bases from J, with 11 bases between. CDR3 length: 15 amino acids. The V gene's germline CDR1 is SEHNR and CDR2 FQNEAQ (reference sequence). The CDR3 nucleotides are TGTGCCAGCAGCCCGGCCCGGAGCTCCTACAATGAGCAGTTCTTC. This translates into CASSPARSSYNEQFF.

The CDR3 nucleotides are TGTGCCAGCAGATTCACTAGCGGGAGCTCCTACGAGCAGTACTTC. Translated: CASRFTSGSSYEQYF. The chain links TRBV6-6 to TRBJ2-7; 11 nucleotides match TRBD2. With V trimmed by 6 bases and J by 0 bases, 4 bases remained unmatched. Looked up from germline, CDR1 is MNHNY and CDR2 is SVGAGI (reference sequence). The CDR3 extends over 15 amino acids.

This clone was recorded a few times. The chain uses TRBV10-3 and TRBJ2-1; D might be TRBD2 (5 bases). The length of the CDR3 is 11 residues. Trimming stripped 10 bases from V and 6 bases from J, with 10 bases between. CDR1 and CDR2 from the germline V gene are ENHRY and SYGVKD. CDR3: CATSGFNEQFF. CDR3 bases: TGTGCCACTTCGGGGTTCAATGAGCAGTTCTTC.